The 25 T cell receptor beta chains below were found in one sample sequenced in a study of T cell repertoires in cytomegalovirus infection. TCRdb reprocessed the reads with MiXCR, giving one entry per CDR3 protein. The sample yields roughly 500,000 distinct CDR3 sequences, about 11% seen once. The specimen sequenced was PBMCs. The source of these receptors is a human donor in good health (CMV status not recorded). Some clones in this sample may be carry-over from other donors' samples.

The CDR3 coding sequence is TGTGCCAGCAGCACCTCGATAGCGGGTCCTAGCACAGATACGCAGTATTTT. Residues: CASSTSIAGPSTDTQYF. The chain employs TRBV7-9 and TRBJ2-3; 7 bases map to TRBD2. The germline V gene has CDR1 SEHNR and CDR2 FQNEAQ (reference sequence). This CDR3 spans 17 amino acids. The V gene end was trimmed by 5 bases and the J gene end by 0 bases; junction bases not matched to a gene: 11.

This clonotype was recorded a few times. The rearrangement links TRBV28 to TRBJ2-7, with 7 bases identical to TRBD1. Germline lookup yields CDR1 MDHEN and CDR2 SYDVKM. Germline trimming cut 6 bases from V and 2 bases from J; bases unmatched to any gene: 10. CDR3 size: 15 residues. The CDR3 DNA sequence: TGTGCCAGCAGGACCCCCGGGACAGCGGCCTACGAGCAGTACTTC. Translating gives CASRTPGTAAYEQYF.

This clonotype was detected a few times. V and J are TRBV27 and TRBJ1-5; D perhaps matches TRBD1 (6 bases). Trimming took off 8 bases at V and 3 bases at J, with 14 bases between the two ends. This CDR3 is built from 14 residues. Germline CDR1 reads MNHEY; CDR2 reads SMNVEV (reference sequence). The CDR3 protein is CASAFRGANQPQHF. The CDR3 nucleotides are TGTGCCAGCGCGTTCAGGGGCGCCAATCAGCCCCAGCATTTT.

Many counts were recorded for this clonotype. The CDR3 bases are TGTGCCAGCATGCCGGGGGGCCACCACATTCAGTACTTC. Encoded protein: CASMPGGHHIQYF. The chain uses TRBV7-9 and TRBJ2-4; D might be TRBD2 (7 bases). Germline values: CDR1 SEHNR, CDR2 FQNEAQ (reference sequence). Trimming cost V 7 bases and J 8 bases, with 15 bases left between them. This CDR3 contains 13 residues.

The chain combines TRBV28 with TRBJ2-6; 7 positions agree with TRBD2. Germline values: CDR1 MDHEN, CDR2 SYDVKM. The trim removed 6 bases at V and 3 bases at J, leaving 20 bases unmatched. The CDR3 covers 20 residues. The CDR3 coding sequence is TGTGCCAGCAGCCCTTATGGGCCGGGAGGAGCAGTTAGTGGGGCCAACGTCCTGACTTTC. This gives the protein CASSPYGPGGAVSGANVLTF.

This clonotype occurred a few times. The gene calls are TRBV6-1 and TRBJ2-5; 7 positions agree with TRBD1. Germline V gene lookup returns CDR1 MNHNS and CDR2 SASEGT. CDR3 length: 14 residues. Trimming took 5 bases from V and 5 from J; bases not matched to a gene: 8. The CDR3 DNA reads TGTGCCAGCAGTCCCAATGAGGGGGCGGAGACCCAGTACTTC. It codes for CASSPNEGAETQYF.

This clonotype was seen ten or more times. The CDR3 loop reads CASSHAGGGNQPQHF. In DNA form, the CDR3 reads TGTGCCAGCAGCCACGCAGGGGGTGGGAATCAGCCCCAGCATTTT. The V gene is TRBV19, the J gene TRBJ1-5; TRBD1 matches 7 bases. This CDR3 comprises 15 residues. After removal of 9 bases from V and 4 bases from J, the junction contained 12 bases not matched to a gene. Per the germline V gene, CDR1 is LNHDA and CDR2 is SQIVND (reference sequence). Full variable domain (remainder filled in from reference TRBV19 and TRBJ1-5): DGGITQSPKYLFRKEGQNVTLSCEQNLNHDAMYWYRQDPGQGLRLIYYSQIVNDFQKGDIAEGYSVSREKKESFPLTVTSAQKNPTAFYLCASSHAGGGNQPQHFGDGTRLSIL.

CDR3 nucleotide sequence: TGTGCCAGTAGTATAACATTGGTGAGCCTCTCCTACGAGCAGTACTTC. Amino acid sequence: CASSITLVSLSYEQYF. The V call is TRBV19, the J call TRBJ2-7; D is undetermined. The germline gives CDR1 LNHDA, CDR2 SQIVND (reference sequence). Trimming removed 2 bases at V and 0 bases at J, with 14 bases between. This CDR3 region has 16 residues.

This clonotype was picked up many times. The rearrangement joins TRBV5-5 to TRBJ2-3; perhaps TRBD1 as D (6 bases). CDR1 is SGHKS and CDR2 is YYEKEE in the germline V gene (reference sequence). V was shortened by 0 bases and J by 3 bases, with 14 bases between the two germline ends. The CDR3 contains 16 residues. As DNA, the CDR3 is TGTGCCAGCAGCTTGGGGACAGTTCCCGAGACAGATACGCAGTATTTT. Its translation: CASSLGTVPETDTQYF.

This clonotype appeared a few times. The CDR3 DNA reads TGCAGTGCTAGAGCGGACAATGAGCAGTTCTTC. Translation gives CSARADNEQFF. The chain uses TRBV20-1 and TRBJ2-1; D remains ambiguous. The CDR3 length is 11 residues. CDR1 is DFQATT and CDR2 is SNEGSKA in the germline V gene (reference sequence). The V and J ends lost 1 base and 5 bases respectively, with 3 bases between them.

This clonotype was counted a few times. The rearrangement links TRBV5-4 to TRBJ2-2, with a tentative D call TRBD1 (6 bases). Germline values: CDR1 SGHNT, CDR2 YYREEE (reference sequence). V was shortened by 4 bases and J by 6 bases, with 22 bases between the two germline ends. The CDR3 covers 17 residues. This CDR3 reads CASSVTPGDPSSGELFF. In nucleotides, the CDR3 is TGTGCCAGCAGCGTCACCCCAGGGGACCCTAGCTCCGGGGAGCTGTTTTTT.

This clonotype appeared a few times. This rearrangement joins TRBV18 to TRBJ1-1, with TRBD1 matching 8 bases. V was clipped by 3 bases and J by 5 bases; unmatched bases: 8. Germline V gives CDR1 KGHSH, CDR2 LQKENI. CDR3 size: 15 residues. The chain's CDR3 is CASSPSDRVRTEAFF. The CDR3, as DNA: TGTGCCAGCTCACCTTCGGACAGGGTTCGGACTGAAGCTTTCTTT.

The DNA of the CDR3 is TGTGCCTGGTGTAGCGGGGCCCCTAACGAGCAGTACTTC. Its protein is CAWCSGAPNEQYF. The chain carries TRBV30 and TRBJ2-7, with 8 bases that match TRBD2. Germline assignment: CDR1 GTSNPN and CDR2 SVGIG (reference sequence). The CDR3 length is 13 residues. With 5 bases clipped from V and 5 bases from J, the junction kept 8 bases outside the gene matches.

This clonotype was observed at least ten times. The rearrangement links TRBV4-1 to TRBJ2-1; TRBD1 is a possible D gene (6 bases). This CDR3 has 17 amino acids. Germline CDR1 and CDR2: MGHRA and YSYEKL. The germline V and J ends were trimmed by 2 bases and 5 bases, with 19 bases remaining between them. CDR3 DNA: TGCGCCAGCAGCCAAAGTACGGACAGAGGAGCAGACAATGAGCAGTTCTTC. This sequence encodes CASSQSTDRGADNEQFF.

In this sample, this clonotype turned up a few times. V gene TRBV5-5 combines with J gene TRBJ2-1; maybe TRBD1 (7 bases). The CDR3 extends over 15 amino acids. Germline CDR1 is SGHKS and CDR2 is YYEKEE (reference sequence). Trimming stripped 4 bases from V and 3 bases from J, with 14 bases between. CDR3 protein: CASSRGDSGYNEQFF. Here the CDR3 DNA reads TGTGCCAGCAGCAGGGGGGACAGCGGCTACAATGAGCAGTTCTTC.

This clonotype came up many times. The chain carries TRBV6-1 and TRBJ2-7, with unresolved D. Germline loops: CDR1 MNHNS, CDR2 SASEGT. The CDR3 is made up of 12 amino acids. The ends were cut back, 2 bases at V and 4 bases at J, with 6 bases in the middle. CDR3 DNA: TGTGCCAGCAGTGAAATGGGGTACGAGCAGTACTTC. It translates to CASSEMGYEQYF.

This clonotype was recorded many times. The chain couples TRBV7-2 to TRBJ2-1; 8 nucleotides align to TRBD2. CDR3 length equals 16 residues. V was pared by 3 bases and J by 4 bases, with 8 bases of the junction left unmatched. Germline V gene lookup returns CDR1 SGHTA and CDR2 FQGNSA. Here the CDR3 reads CASSFPTGGSYNEQFF. CDR3 nucleotide sequence: TGTGCCAGCAGCTTTCCTACGGGAGGGAGTTACAATGAGCAGTTCTTC. Using reference TRBV7-2 and TRBJ2-1 for the parts outside the CDR3, the full variable domain is GAGVSQSPSNKVTEKGKDVELRCDPISGHTALYWYRQSLGQGLEFLIYFQGNSAPDKSGLPSDRFSAERTGGSVSTLTIQRTQQEDSAVYLCASSFPTGGSYNEQFFGPGTRLTVL.

Written as DNA, the CDR3 is TGTGCCAGTAGTATAGGAGCAGGGCGAGGCTACACCTTC. It codes for CASSIGAGRGYTF. The genes are TRBV19 and TRBJ1-2, with D tentatively TRBD1 (5 bases). The CDR3 totals 13 residues. The ends were cut back, 1 base at V and 8 bases at J, with 11 bases in the middle. Germline V lookup: CDR1 LNHDA, CDR2 SQIVND (reference sequence).

This clonotype was seen only a few times. This sequence joins TRBV10-3 and TRBJ1-5; D uncertain. V lost 2 bases, J lost 3 bases, and 11 bases lay in between. This CDR3 region has 15 residues. Germline V gene data show CDR1 as ENHRY and CDR2 as SYGVKD. In DNA form, the CDR3 reads TGTGCCATCAGTGAGAAGGCAGGTACCAATCAGCCCCAGCATTTT. It specifies CAISEKAGTNQPQHF.

This chain links TRBV28 with TRBJ2-7; TRBD1 matches 8 bases. Germline V gene lookup returns CDR1 MDHEN and CDR2 SYDVKM. J gave up 5 bases and V 2 bases, and 11 bases lay outside the gene matches. This CDR3 has 16 residues. For the CDR3, the DNA is TGTGCCAGCAGTTTACCCCCAGGGGGCGCGGGAAACGAGCAGTACTTC. Its translation is CASSLPPGGAGNEQYF.

This CDR3 reads CASRLGGTGLWDTQYF. The CDR3, as DNA: TGTGCCAGCAGGTTGGGTGGGACAGGGTTGTGGGATACGCAGTATTTT. The chain links TRBV28 to TRBJ2-3; 9 bases map to TRBD1. There are 16 residues in the CDR3. V was clipped by 6 bases and J by 6 bases; unmatched bases: 13. Germline V CDR1 and CDR2: MDHEN, SYDVKM.

This clonotype was counted ten times or more. The V and J genes are TRBV20-1 and TRBJ2-7; TRBD2 aligns across 7 bases. The V gene's germline CDR1 is DFQATT and CDR2 SNEGSKA (reference sequence). CDR3 length: 13 amino acids. Trimming took 6 bases from V and 0 from J; bases not matched to a gene: 5. The CDR3 is CSAVLANSYEQYF. In DNA form, the CDR3 reads TGCAGTGCCGTACTAGCGAACTCCTACGAGCAGTACTTC.

A few counts support this clonotype. The chain couples TRBV19 to TRBJ2-3; 9 bases match TRBD1. CDR1 and CDR2 (germline): LNHDA, SQIVND (reference sequence). The CDR3 spans 13 residues. The ends lost 9 bases at V and 3 bases at J; junction bases unmatched: 4. The CDR3 region is CASRTGVTDTQYF. CDR3 nucleotide sequence: TGTGCCAGCCGGACAGGGGTAACAGATACGCAGTATTTT.

The chain is built from TRBV2 and TRBJ2-7; 9 positions agree with TRBD2. The CDR3 covers 16 residues. The germline gives CDR1 SNHLY, CDR2 FYNNEI. V shed 5 bases and J 0 bases; nucleotides not matched to a gene: 8. CDR3: CASSPAGSGSSYEQYF. The CDR3 region has the DNA TGTGCCAGCAGTCCCGCCGGTAGCGGGAGCTCCTACGAGCAGTACTTC. The full variable domain, rest sourced from reference TRBV2 and TRBJ2-7, is EPEVTQTPSHQVTQMGQEVILRCVPISNHLYFYWYRQILGQKVEFLVSFYNNEISEKSEIFDDQFSVERPDGSNFTLKIRSTKLEDSAMYFCASSPAGSGSSYEQYFGPGTRLTVT.

The chain joins TRBV7-3 to TRBJ2-3, with TRBD2 identical over 9 bases. Germline CDR1 and CDR2: SGHTA and FQGTGA. The CDR3 length is 18 residues. Trimming cost V 1 base and J 2 bases; bases outside gene matches: 10. CDR3 sequence (DNA): TGTGCCAGCAGCTTAAACCCGGGGACTAGCCCCAACACAGATACGCAGTATTTT. Its protein product is CASSLNPGTSPNTDTQYF. The variable domain in full, with the rest retrieved from reference TRBV7-3 and TRBJ2-3, is GAGVSQTPSNKVTEKGKYVELRCDPISGHTALYWYRQSLGQGPEFLIYFQGTGAADDSGLPNDRFFAVRPEGSVSTLKIQRTERGDSAVYLCASSLNPGTSPNTDTQYFGPGTRLTVL.